This T cell receptor beta chain was captured in a study of blood T cell repertoires in COVID-19. The wider study: Acute and convalescent COVID-19 specimens originated in the United States, Italy and Spain. PBMCs, B-cell-depleted T cells, or T cells were the source of the cDNA or gDNA that made up the material.

Methods used by the authors: Counts of nucleated cells, estimated from reference gene primer amplification, were obtained. This table comes from immunoSEQ multiplex PCR, and its TCRdb copy is limited to in-frame clones, with some not included. The D gene and trimming were derived from the DNA, and the V and J assignments and clone size from that table. The data show around 93,000 clones, with roughly 71% seen just once and approximately 10% held by the top ten. J was trimmed by 0 bases and V by 4 bases; bases with no gene match: 4. The CDR3 runs to 15 residues. This TCR was sampled from an elderly woman with acute or convalescent COVID-19. The rearrangement uses TRBV5-3 and TRBJ2-4; TRBD1 agrees at 7 bases. TRBV5-3 is classed as an ORF, of uncertain function. Input material: peripheral blood. The DNA of the CDR3 is TGTGCCAGAAGCCTGGGACAGCTAGCCAAAAACATTCAGTACTTC. This translates into CARSLGQLAKNIQYF.